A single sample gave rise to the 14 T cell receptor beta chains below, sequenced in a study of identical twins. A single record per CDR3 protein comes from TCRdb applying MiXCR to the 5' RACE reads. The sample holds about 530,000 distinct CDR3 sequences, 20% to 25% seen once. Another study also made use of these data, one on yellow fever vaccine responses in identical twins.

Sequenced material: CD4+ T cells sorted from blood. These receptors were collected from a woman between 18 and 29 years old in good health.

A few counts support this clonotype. The CDR3 nucleotides are TGTGCCAGCAGCTTAACAGGGATGGGGAACACTGAAGCTTTCTTT. This codes for CASSLTGMGNTEAFF. The chain carries TRBV7-9 and TRBJ1-1, with D perhaps TRBD1 (6 bases). This CDR3 contains 15 residues. Germline assignment: CDR1 SEHNR and CDR2 FQNEAQ (reference sequence). V was pared by 2 bases and J by 1 base, with 11 bases between.

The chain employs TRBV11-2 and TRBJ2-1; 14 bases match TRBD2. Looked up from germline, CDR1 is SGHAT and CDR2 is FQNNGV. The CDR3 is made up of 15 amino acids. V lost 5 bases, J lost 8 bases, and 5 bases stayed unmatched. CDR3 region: CASSPRLAGGDEQFF. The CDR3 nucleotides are TGTGCCAGCAGCCCTAGACTAGCGGGGGGGGATGAGCAGTTCTTC. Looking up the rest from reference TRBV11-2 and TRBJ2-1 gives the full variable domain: EAGVAQSPRYKIIEKRQSVAFWCNPISGHATLYWYQQILGQGPKLLIQFQNNGVVDDSQLPKDRFSAERLKGVDSTLKIQPAKLEDSAVYLCASSPRLAGGDEQFFGPGTRLTVL.

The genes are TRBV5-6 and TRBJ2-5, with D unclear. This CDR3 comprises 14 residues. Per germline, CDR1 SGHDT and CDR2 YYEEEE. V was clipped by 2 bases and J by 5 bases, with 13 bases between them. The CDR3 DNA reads TGTGCCAGCAGCTTCAATATGGGTGGGGAGACCCAGTACTTC. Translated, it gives CASSFNMGGETQYF.

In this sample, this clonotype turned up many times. This CDR3 is CSAPLGPGNEQFF. The DNA of the CDR3 is TGCAGTGCTCCATTGGGGCCCGGCAATGAGCAGTTCTTC. The V gene is TRBV20-1, the J gene TRBJ2-1; D may be TRBD1 (5 bases). Germline V gene sequence: CDR1 DFQATT, CDR2 SNEGSKA (reference sequence). The CDR3 has 13 residues. V was cut by 5 bases and J by 6 bases, with 14 bases left in between.

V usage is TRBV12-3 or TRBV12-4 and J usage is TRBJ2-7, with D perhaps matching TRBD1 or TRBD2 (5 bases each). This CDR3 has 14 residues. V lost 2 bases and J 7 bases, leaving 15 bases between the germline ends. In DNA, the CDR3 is TGTGCCAGCAGTTTAAGAGATGGGACGGGGGAGCAGTACTTC. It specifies CASSLRDGTGEQYF.

The CDR3, as DNA: TGTGCCAGCAATAGTCATATGAACACTGAAGCTTTCTTT. This codes for CASNSHMNTEAFF. The chain is built from TRBV12-3 or TRBV12-4 and TRBJ1-1; D not resolved. The CDR3 is 13 residues long. V gave up 7 bases and J gave up 0 bases, with 9 bases separating them.

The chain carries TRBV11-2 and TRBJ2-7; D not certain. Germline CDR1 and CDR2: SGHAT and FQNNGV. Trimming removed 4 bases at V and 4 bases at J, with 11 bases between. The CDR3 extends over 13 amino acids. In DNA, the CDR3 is TGTGCCAGCAGCTCCCACAGAGCGTACGAGCAGTACGTC. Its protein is CASSSHRAYEQYV.

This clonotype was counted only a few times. CDR3 loop: CSASKDGTPMNTEAFF. The CDR3 coding sequence is TGCAGTGCTAGCAAGGATGGGACGCCTATGAACACTGAAGCTTTCTTT. The gene calls are TRBV20-1 and TRBJ1-1; D possibly corresponds to TRBD1 (5 bases). This CDR3 contains 16 residues. The V end was cut by 3 bases, the J end by 0 bases, with 17 bases between. CDR1 and CDR2 (germline): DFQATT, SNEGSKA (reference sequence).

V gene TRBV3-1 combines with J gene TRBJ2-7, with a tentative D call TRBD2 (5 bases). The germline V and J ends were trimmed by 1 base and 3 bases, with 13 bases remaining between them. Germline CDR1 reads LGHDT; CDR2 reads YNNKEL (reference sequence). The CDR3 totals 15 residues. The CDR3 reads CASSQVSGNNYEQYF. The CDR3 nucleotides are TGTGCCAGCAGCCAAGTCTCCGGGAACAACTACGAGCAGTACTTC.

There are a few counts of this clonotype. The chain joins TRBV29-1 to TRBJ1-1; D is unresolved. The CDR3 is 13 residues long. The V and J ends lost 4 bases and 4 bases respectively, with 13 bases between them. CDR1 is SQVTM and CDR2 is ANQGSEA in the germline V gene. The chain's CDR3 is CSVVVTASTEAFF. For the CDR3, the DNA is TGCAGCGTTGTGGTTACCGCGAGCACTGAAGCTTTCTTT.

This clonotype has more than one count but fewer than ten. The CDR3 reads CASSLVRGNSYNEQFF. CDR3 sequence (DNA): TGTGCCAGCAGTTTAGTACGAGGTAACTCCTACAATGAGCAGTTCTTC. The J gene is TRBJ2-1, the V gene TRBV12-3 or TRBV12-4; D is unclear. V was clipped by 1 base and J by 0 bases, with 10 bases between them. The CDR3 is 16 residues long.

Written as DNA, the CDR3 is TGCAGTGCTAGAAACGCTGGACTAGCCCCCAGCGTC. This encodes CSARNAGLAPSV. This chain links TRBV20-1 with TRBJ2-7; TRBD2 matches 8 bases. Germline CDR1 and CDR2: DFQATT and SNEGSKA (reference sequence). The CDR3 has 12 residues.

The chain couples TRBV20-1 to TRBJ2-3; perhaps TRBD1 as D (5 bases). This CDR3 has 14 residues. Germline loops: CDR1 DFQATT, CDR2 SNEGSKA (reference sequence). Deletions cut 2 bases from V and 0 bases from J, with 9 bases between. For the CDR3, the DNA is TGCAGTGCTAGACAGGGTGCTAGCACAGATACGCAGTATTTT. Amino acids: CSARQGASTDTQYF.

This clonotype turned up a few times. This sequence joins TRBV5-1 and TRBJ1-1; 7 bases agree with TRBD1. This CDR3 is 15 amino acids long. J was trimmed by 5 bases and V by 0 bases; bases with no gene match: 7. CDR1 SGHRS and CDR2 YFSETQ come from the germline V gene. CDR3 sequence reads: CASSLGTGGQTEAFF. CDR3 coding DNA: TGCGCCAGCAGCTTGGGGACAGGAGGGCAAACTGAAGCTTTCTTT.